This T cell receptor beta chain was captured in a study of regulatory T cells in long-lasting Graves disease. Study-wide background: Graves' patients, newly diagnosed, had taken antithyroid drugs under 3 months. Study findings and constraints: The persistent group shared 2,500 to 3,000 public clonotypes, more than the approximately 890 shared by new patients.

Trimming took off 3 bases at V and 0 bases at J, with 9 bases between the two ends. CDR1 ENHRY and CDR2 SYGVKD come from the germline V gene. The CDR3 is made up of 15 amino acids. This clonotype appeared many times. Its antigen is still unknown. Investigators prepared the TCR beta libraries by applying iRepertoire HTBI primers and Arm-PCR of CDR3 regions. TCRdb recomputed calls from the multiplex PCR reads with MiXCR, one row per CDR3 protein. The sample lists hundreds of thousands of distinct CDR3 sequences, around 12% seen once, with about 8.3% in the top ten. Noted time point: newly diagnosed GD, antithyroid drugs for less than 3 months. From PBMCs, RNA was extracted and then used to make the TCR library. In this cohort, patients came from an endocrinology department located in Xi'an, China. In addition, the sample was reused for a study of T cells in Graves' hyperthyroidism and ophthalmopathy. That work states: Diagnosis rested on symptoms, serum thyroxine and TRAb, thyroid ultrasound, and orbital computed tomography.

The V call is TRBV10-3, the J call TRBJ1-3, with a weak D call TRBD1 (5 bases). Sequenced here: peripheral blood mononuclear cells (PBMCs), sampled at new diagnosis, from a patient treated with antithyroid drugs. The clonotype originates from a woman aged 25 to 45 with Graves disease. The DNA of the CDR3 is TGTGCCATCAGTGAAGGGGAGACCTCTGGAAACACCATATATTTT. This translates into CAISEGETSGNTIYF.